Listed below are T cell receptor beta chains from one sample, sequenced in a study of blood T cell repertoires in COVID-19. Assay used: immunoSEQ multiplex PCR; TCRdb lists only in-frame clones, some missing. The sample gives 280,000 or so clones, around 90% of which show up once; more than 7.5% is in the top ten. The sample was peripheral blood. The receptors here all came from a man aged 18 to 29 with active or convalescent COVID-19. The CDR3 runs from the conserved cysteine through the conserved F or W. D genes are given only for firm matches. Clone size is stated in some rows and not others, as once, few, many or a class when expanded.

j_call | d_call | cdr3_length | clone_size | v_call | cdr3_aa | cdr3_nt
TRBJ1-2 | NA | 11 | NA | TRBV28 | CASFNEDGYTF | TGTGCCAGCTTTAATGAGGATGGCTACACCTTC
TRBJ2-7 | TRBD2 | 16 | NA | TRBV29-1 | CSVEGSLAGGHYEQYF | TGCAGCGTTGAAGGCAGCTTAGCGGGGGGCCATTACGAGCAGTACTTC
TRBJ2-7 | TRBD2 | 20 | NA | TRBV4-2 | CASSLQAGSGLAGGTYEQYF | TGTGCCAGCAGCCTTCAGGCAGGCTCAGGACTAGCGGGGGGCACCTACGAGCAGTACTTC
TRBJ1-2 | NA | 16 | NA | TRBV5-6 | CASSLALYRDLLGYTF | TGTGCCAGCAGCTTGGCGTTATACAGGGACCTCTTAGGCTACACCTTC
TRBJ2-3 | TRBD2 | 14 | NA | TRBV7-6 | CASSLGGGGDTQYF | TGTGCCAGCAGCTTGGGGGGGGGAGGAGATACGCAGTATTTT
TRBJ1-1 | NA | 15 | NA | TRBV27 | CASTPEPGANTEAFF | TGTGCCAGCACCCCGGAGCCAGGGGCGAACACTGAAGCTTTCTTT
TRBJ2-7 | TRBD2 | 16 | NA | TRBV9 | CASSTAGTSGTYEQYF | TGTGCCAGCAGCACGGCCGGGACTAGCGGGACCTACGAGCAGTACTTC
TRBJ1-2 | NA | 15 | once | TRBV6-6 | CASSQLTASNYGYTF | TGTGCCAGCAGCCAGTTGACAGCCTCTAACTATGGCTACACCTTC
TRBJ2-7 | NA | 13 | NA | TRBV7-2 | CASSHREGGEQYF | TGTGCCAGCAGCCACAGGGAGGGAGGCGAGCAGTACTTC
TRBJ2-1 | NA | 16 | few | TRBV15 | CATSRDPGLLVNEQFF | TGTGCCACCAGCAGAGATCCGGGACTTCTCGTCAATGAGCAGTTCTTC
TRBJ1-4 | NA | 14 | NA | TRBV5-1 | CASSEGVANEKLFF | TGCGCCAGCAGCGAGGGGGTAGCTAATGAAAAACTGTTTTTT
TRBJ1-1 | NA | 13 | NA | TRBV12-3/TRBV12-4 | CASHQTGASEAFF | TGTGCCTCCCACCAGACAGGAGCCTCTGAAGCTTTCTTT
TRBJ1-4 | NA | 17 | NA | TRBV12-5 | CASGFPLRVGQGEKLFF | TGTGCTAGTGGTTTCCCTCTACGGGTGGGGCAAGGGGAAAAACTGTTTTTT
TRBJ1-2 | NA | 13 | NA | TRBV29-1 | CSVDGEGNYGYTF | TGCAGCGTTGATGGAGAGGGTAACTATGGCTACACCTTC
TRBJ2-1 | TRBD1 | 18 | NA | TRBV7-3 | CASSPGIGTGISYNEQFF | TGTGCCAGCAGCCCTGGTATAGGGACAGGCATCTCCTACAATGAGCAGTTCTTC
TRBJ2-3 | TRBD2 | 18 | NA | TRBV7-8 | CASSLKASGGAFADTQYF | TGTGCCAGCAGCTTAAAAGCTAGCGGGGGGGCATTTGCAGATACGCAGTATTTT
TRBJ1-5 | TRBD1 | 17 | NA | TRBV19 | CASTMRSSGQGDQPQHF | TGTGCCAGTACTATGCGGTCCTCCGGACAGGGAGATCAGCCCCAGCATTTT
TRBJ2-7 | TRBD1 | 13 | NA | TRBV4-1 | CASSPRQGYEQYF | TGCGCCAGCAGCCCCCGACAGGGCTACGAGCAGTACTTC
TRBJ2-2 | NA | 15 | once | TRBV6-2/TRBV6-3 | CASSYSTRPPGELFF | TGTGCCAGCAGTTACTCGACGCGGCCCCCCGGGGAGCTGTTTTTT
TRBJ2-1 | NA | 12 | NA | TRBV6-5 | CASSYGRGTEFF | TGTGCCAGCAGTTACGGAAGGGGAACGGAGTTCTTC
TRBJ2-2 | TRBD1 | 16 | NA | TRBV9 | CASSVRQGAGTGELFF | TGTGCCAGCAGCGTTCGACAGGGGGCGGGCACCGGGGAGCTGTTTTTT
TRBJ1-2 | TRBD1 | 14 | once | TRBV5-1 | CASSPGTGESDYTF | TGCGCCAGCAGCCCGGGGACAGGGGAATCTGACTACACCTTC